Below are 31 T cell receptor beta chains sequenced from a single sample in a study of PD-1 blockade in classical Hodgkin lymphoma (dated by TCRdb to 2020 to 2022). Library creation used the immunoSEQ multiplex PCR assay. Drawn from immuneACCESS, this table holds only the in-frame rearrangements with V and J called that TCRdb kept. Clones are partly lost; checked studies trace under half to an unresolved V gene and leave the rest unexplained. For this sample there are about 23,000 clones; roughly 90% appear just once. 23% of the sample is in the top ten clones. The sample's time point label, in plain terms: cycle 4 day 1 (C4D1), after more than five weeks of nivolumab. All trial patients had relapsed after autologous stem cell transplantation, with cohorts A, B and C differing in prior brentuximab vedotin exposure. The sequencing used peripheral blood mononuclear cells (PBMCs), collected before the fourth cycle of nivolumab. These receptors all come from a human donor with classical Hodgkin lymphoma.

This clone was seen once. The chain joins TRBV7-9 to TRBJ2-5; TRBD2 is a possible D gene (6 bases). The CDR3 length is 14 residues. In germline, CDR1 is SEHNR, CDR2 FQNEAQ (reference sequence). V dropped 1 base and J dropped 3 bases, with 9 bases sitting between them. DNA for the CDR3: TGTGCCAGCAGCTTAGTCCAGCGGGAAGAGACCCAGTACTTC. It specifies CASSLVQREETQYF.

Only one count was recorded for this clone. The V and J genes are TRBV9 and TRBJ1-5; D is unclear. Germline lookup yields CDR1 SGDLS and CDR2 YYNGEE. Trimming pared 0 bases from V and 4 bases from J, leaving 8 bases between. The CDR3 spans 14 residues. CDR3: CASSVEAGNQPQHF. CDR3 sequence (DNA): TGTGCCAGCAGCGTAGAGGCGGGGAATCAGCCCCAGCATTTT.

The genes are TRBV30 and TRBJ1-2, with D maybe TRBD1 (5 bases). The CDR3 extends over 14 amino acids. Germline-derived CDR1 and CDR2 are GTSNPN and SVGIG (reference sequence). V was cut by 5 bases and J by 7 bases, with 20 bases left in between. The CDR3 is CAWETAPVLRGYTF. In nucleotides, the CDR3 is TGTGCCTGGGAGACAGCCCCCGTGCTACGTGGCTACACCTTC.

The CDR3 nucleotides are TGTGCCAGTAGCAGCCCACCCGGGACTAGACTGACAGATACGCAGTATTTT. It specifies CASSSPPGTRLTDTQYF. V and J are TRBV19 and TRBJ2-3; 8 nucleotides agree with TRBD2. The germline V gene has CDR1 LNHDA and CDR2 SQIVND (reference sequence). Trimming took 6 bases from V and 3 from J; bases not matched to a gene: 14. The CDR3 extends over 17 amino acids.

The chain is built from TRBV5-4 and TRBJ2-3; 11 bases map to TRBD2. The germline V gene encodes CDR1 SGHNT and CDR2 YYREEE (reference sequence). With 2 bases clipped from V and 1 base from J, the junction kept 9 bases outside the gene matches. This CDR3 is 18 amino acids long. The CDR3 DNA follows: TGTGCCAGCAGCTTACCTAGCGGGGGGAGAATAGGCACAGATACGCAGTATTTT. Protein: CASSLPSGGRIGTDTQYF.

The chain recombines TRBV10-3 with TRBJ2-7; no clear D. The V end was cut by 2 bases, the J end by 3 bases, with 8 bases between. This CDR3 spans 13 amino acids. Per germline, CDR1 ENHRY and CDR2 SYGVKD. This CDR3 reads CAISEPPDYEQYF. The CDR3 region has the DNA TGTGCCATCAGTGAGCCACCCGACTACGAGCAGTACTTC.

V is TRBV27 and J is TRBJ2-7; unclear D gene. The CDR3 is 14 amino acids. V lost 5 bases and J 3 bases, leaving 14 bases between the germline ends. CDR1 is MNHEY and CDR2 is SMNVEV in the germline V gene (reference sequence). The CDR3 nucleotides read TGTGCCAGCAGTCCCCACCGAGGAGACTACGAGCAGTACTTC. This gives the protein CASSPHRGDYEQYF.

V usage is TRBV2 and J usage is TRBJ2-7; 10 positions agree with TRBD2. V lost 6 bases, J lost 0 bases, and 5 bases stayed unmatched. CDR1 and CDR2 from the germline V gene are SNHLY and FYNNEI. CDR3 size: 15 residues. The CDR3 region is CASRGLAASSYEQYF. The CDR3 DNA is TGTGCCAGCAGAGGACTAGCGGCCAGCTCCTACGAGCAGTACTTC.

The genes are TRBV5-1 and TRBJ2-5, with 9 positions matching TRBD1. Near its end, the DNA agrees better with TRBJ2-7, so the J call may be wrong. This CDR3 spans 14 amino acids. Looked up from germline, CDR1 is SGHRS and CDR2 is YFSETQ. This chain's CDR3 is CASSSTGGSYEQYF. Here the CDR3 DNA reads TGCGCCAGCAGCTCGACAGGGGGCTCCTACGAGCAGTACTTC.

The chain's CDR3 is CASSQDLATDTQYF. The DNA for the CDR3 is TGTGCCAGCAGCCAAGATTTAGCGACAGATACGCAGTATTTT. The gene calls are TRBV4-2 and TRBJ2-3, with a possible D match to TRBD2 (5 bases). The germline gives CDR1 LGHNA, CDR2 YNFKEQ. There are 14 residues in the CDR3. Trimming pared 0 bases from V and 3 bases from J, leaving 7 bases between.

The chain uses TRBV5-6 and TRBJ2-7, with 9 positions matching TRBD2. CDR1 is SGHDT, CDR2 YYEEEE, per germline. J lost 7 bases, V lost 5 bases, and 19 bases had no gene match. CDR3 length: 17 amino acids. The CDR3 sequence is CASSSASREGPGGEQYF. The CDR3, as DNA: TGTGCCAGCAGTTCCGCCTCGCGGGAGGGCCCAGGGGGGGAGCAGTACTTC.

Here the CDR3 reads CSVELFSYGYTF. CDR3 nucleotide sequence: TGCAGCGTTGAACTGTTCAGTTATGGCTACACCTTC. The rearrangement joins TRBV29-1 to TRBJ1-2; D gene ambiguous. Deletions cut 2 bases from V and 5 bases from J, with 9 bases between. Germline V gives CDR1 SQVTM, CDR2 ANQGSEA. The length of the CDR3 is 12 residues.

This clone was seen just once. The rearrangement links TRBV18 to TRBJ1-2; TRBD1 aligns across 7 bases. This CDR3 has 13 amino acids. In germline, CDR1 is KGHSH, CDR2 LQKENI. V lost 3 bases to trimming and J lost 4 bases; unmatched junction nucleotides: 2. In DNA, the CDR3 is TGTGCCAGCTCACCTGACAGGGTCTATGGCTACACCTTC. Residues: CASSPDRVYGYTF.

The chain carries TRBV5-5 and TRBJ2-7; TRBD1 aligns across 10 bases. CDR1 and CDR2 (germline): SGHKS, YYEKEE (reference sequence). With V trimmed by 7 bases and J by 1 base, 8 bases remained unmatched. The CDR3 runs to 15 residues. The CDR3, as DNA: TGTGCCAGCCACCCCGGGACAGGGGAGTCCTACGAGCAGTACTTC. Translating gives CASHPGTGESYEQYF.

This rearrangement joins TRBV4-2 to TRBJ1-2; TRBD1 matches at 10 bases. This CDR3 comprises 16 residues. Germline values: CDR1 LGHNA, CDR2 YNFKEQ. Germline trimming cut 1 base from V and 8 bases from J; bases unmatched to any gene: 10. This CDR3 is CASSQVLRQGADGYTF. For the CDR3, the DNA is TGTGCCAGCAGCCAAGTCCTACGACAGGGGGCGGACGGCTACACCTTC.

This clone appeared a few times. The rearrangement uses TRBV6-4 and TRBJ2-2; 14 bases match TRBD2. The germline V gene has CDR1 MRHNA and CDR2 SNTAGT. V shed 0 bases and J 6 bases; nucleotides not matched to a gene: 3. CDR3 size: 17 residues. DNA for the CDR3: TGTGCCAGCAGTGACTCGGGGACTAGCGGGAGACCCGGGGAGCTGTTTTTT. Its translation is CASSDSGTSGRPGELFF.

V is TRBV11-2 and J is TRBJ2-2, with D possibly being TRBD1 (6 bases). The germline V and J ends were trimmed by 5 bases and 5 bases, with 15 bases remaining between them. From germline, CDR1 is SGHAT and CDR2 FQNNGV. This CDR3 spans 15 amino acids. The CDR3 reads CASSPYRDNTGELFF. CDR3 bases: TGTGCCAGCAGCCCCTACAGGGATAATACCGGGGAGCTGTTTTTT.

The chain uses TRBV11-3 and TRBJ1-1; possible D gene TRBD1, 6 bases. V was pared by 5 bases and J by 4 bases, with 14 bases between. The V gene's germline CDR1 is SGHNT and CDR2 YENEEA. The CDR3 loop spans 14 amino acids. The CDR3 is CASSLGGVSTEAFF. The DNA for the CDR3 is TGTGCCAGCAGCCTAGGGGGGGTAAGCACTGAAGCTTTCTTT.

The chain combines TRBV5-4 with TRBJ2-5, with 7 nucleotides matching TRBD2. V shed 4 bases and J 5 bases; nucleotides not matched to a gene: 11. Germline V lookup: CDR1 SGHNT, CDR2 YYREEE (reference sequence). The CDR3 sequence is 15 residues long. In nucleotides, the CDR3 is TGTGCCAGCAGCCCGCGGAGCGGGGCTCTCGAGACCCAGTACTTC. Protein sequence: CASSPRSGALETQYF.

The chain has TRBV5-6 and TRBJ2-7; 7 bases agree with TRBD2. This CDR3 spans 14 amino acids. J was trimmed by 2 bases and V by 1 base; bases with no gene match: 3. Germline V gene lookup returns CDR1 SGHDT and CDR2 YYEEEE. CDR3 protein: CASSLRAGAYEQYF. The CDR3 DNA reads as TGTGCCAGCAGCTTGAGGGCGGGGGCCTACGAGCAGTACTTC.

The V call is TRBV6-1, the J call TRBJ1-6; perhaps TRBD1 as D (5 bases). The CDR3 contains 15 residues. The germline CDR1 and CDR2 sequences are MNHNS and SASEGT. V shed 6 bases and J shed 7 bases, with 16 bases lying between them. CDR3 coding DNA: TGTGCCAGCAGACCAGGGAGCCTCGTCAATTCACCCCTCCACTTT. Translation gives CASRPGSLVNSPLHF.

The chain links TRBV18 to TRBJ1-3, with a tentative D call TRBD1 (6 bases). CDR1 KGHSH and CDR2 LQKENI come from the germline V gene. Deletions cut 3 bases from V and 0 bases from J, with 18 bases between. The CDR3 has 18 residues. In nucleotides, the CDR3 is TGTGCCAGCTCACCGGGAACAGGGACCCTCACCTCTGGAAACACCATATATTTT. This gives the protein CASSPGTGTLTSGNTIYF.

This clone is categorized as medium-sized. The chain employs TRBV7-9 and TRBJ2-5; 7 bases match TRBD1. CDR3 length: 14 amino acids. Looked up from germline, CDR1 is SEHNR and CDR2 is FQNEAQ (reference sequence). V was clipped by 5 bases and J by 4 bases; unmatched bases: 7. The CDR3 sequence is CASSPRTGVETQYF. In DNA form, the CDR3 reads TGTGCCAGCAGCCCTCGAACAGGGGTAGAGACCCAGTACTTC.

The chain uses TRBV5-4 and TRBJ1-1, with D tentatively TRBD1 (5 bases). Looked up from germline, CDR1 is SGHNT and CDR2 is YYREEE (reference sequence). V gave up 1 base and J gave up 2 bases, with 12 bases separating them. CDR3 size: 15 residues. This chain's CDR3 is CASSLLAQGNTEAFF. Here the CDR3 DNA reads TGTGCCAGCAGCTTGTTAGCGCAGGGAAACACTGAAGCTTTCTTT.

The V call is TRBV19, the J call TRBJ1-1; D is uncertain. Germline lookup yields CDR1 LNHDA and CDR2 SQIVND (reference sequence). CDR3 length: 13 amino acids. Trimming took off 7 bases at V and 6 bases at J, with 15 bases between the two ends. The chain's CDR3 is CASIGPPLAEAFF. The CDR3 nucleotides are TGTGCCAGTATCGGTCCCCCCTTGGCTGAAGCTTTCTTT.

The gene calls are TRBV10-3 and TRBJ2-6; D remains ambiguous. Germline V gene data show CDR1 as ENHRY and CDR2 as SYGVKD. V lost 1 base and J lost 2, with 9 bases in between. The length of the CDR3 is 16 residues. Here the CDR3 DNA reads TGTGCCATCAGTGAGTGGGGAAATACTGGGGCCAACGTCCTGACTTTC. It specifies CAISEWGNTGANVLTF.

The chain has TRBV10-1 and TRBJ1-1; perhaps TRBD1 as D (5 bases). V lost 4 bases and J lost 2, with 11 bases in between. Looked up from germline, CDR1 is WNHNN and CDR2 is SYGVQD (reference sequence). This CDR3 region has 14 residues. CDR3 DNA: TGCGCCAGCAGTGGGGGCCAGGGCAACACTGAAGCTTTCTTT. It yields the protein CASSGGQGNTEAFF.

This chain links TRBV10-2 with TRBJ2-3, with a weak D call TRBD1 (5 bases). The CDR3 length is 13 residues. V lost 7 bases and J 1 base, leaving 9 bases between the germline ends. From germline, CDR1 is WSHSY and CDR2 SAAADI. The CDR3: CASTLRGTDTQYF. CDR3 sequence (DNA): TGCGCCAGCACCCTCAGGGGCACAGATACGCAGTATTTT.

In DNA, the CDR3 is TGTGCCAGTACCCTCAGGGACAGGGGTAACTACGAGCAGTACTTC. Translated, it gives CASTLRDRGNYEQYF. The chain joins TRBV19 to TRBJ2-7; 10 nucleotides match TRBD1. V was clipped by 7 bases and J by 3 bases; unmatched bases: 9. Germline CDR1 reads LNHDA; CDR2 reads SQIVND (reference sequence). This CDR3 is built from 15 residues.

This sequence joins TRBV6-5 and TRBJ1-2, with 9 bases identical to TRBD1. CDR3 length: 15 residues. Germline CDR1 and CDR2: MNHEY and SVGAGI. The junction had 10 bases not matched to a gene; V was cut back by 3 bases and J by 8 bases. CDR3 in amino acids: CASSYASGTGKGYTF. CDR3 bases: TGTGCCAGCAGTTATGCATCCGGGACAGGGAAAGGCTACACCTTC.

This clone rates as medium-sized. The chain joins TRBV13 to TRBJ2-7, with D perhaps matching TRBD1 or TRBD2 (5 bases each). Germline V gives CDR1 PRHDT, CDR2 FYEKMQ (reference sequence). V dropped 2 bases and J dropped 7 bases, with 15 bases sitting between them. The CDR3 consists of 14 residues. CDR3 residues: CASSLRGTTREQYF. The CDR3 DNA follows: TGTGCCAGCAGCTTACGTGGGACGACCAGGGAGCAGTACTTC.